The 26 T cell receptor beta chains listed next were all sequenced from one sample in a study of Ad26.COV2.S vaccination and SARS-CoV-2 variants. This sample's treatment: roughly 18 received Ad26.COV2.S at low or high dose, single or two shots; several received placebo; per-sample allocation not given. Samples were taken on day 63 after the first vaccine or placebo injection. Generated by immunoSEQ multiplex PCR, the TCRdb table keeps only in-frame clones and is missing some. The table records about 680,000 clones, around 90% of them present only once. Specimen: peripheral blood, collected in a trial of Ad26.COV2.S vaccine versus placebo. The receptors stem from a person aged 18-60 years who received the Ad26.COV2.S COVID-19 vaccine or a placebo.

This CDR3 reads CASSVRQGDAEAFF. The CDR3 nucleotides read TGTGCCAGCAGCGTGAGACAGGGGGACGCTGAAGCTTTCTTT. The gene calls are TRBV9 and TRBJ1-1, with 9 bases lining up with TRBD1. V was clipped by 2 bases and J by 6 bases; unmatched bases: 5. Germline values: CDR1 SGDLS, CDR2 YYNGEE. This CDR3 has 14 amino acids.

This chain uses TRBV9 with TRBJ2-1; possibly TRBD1 for D (6 bases). In germline, CDR1 is SGDLS, CDR2 YYNGEE. V lost 0 bases and J lost 7, with 20 bases in between. This CDR3 contains 17 residues. In DNA, the CDR3 is TGTGCCAGCAGCGTAGCCTTCAGGGGCGCCGGGAATAATGAGCAGTTCTTC. Translated, it gives CASSVAFRGAGNNEQFF.

This chain links TRBV4-2 with TRBJ2-2; 9 nucleotides line up with TRBD2. This CDR3 has 14 residues. Germline CDR1 LGHNA, CDR2 YNFKEQ. V was pared by 4 bases and J by 8 bases, with 5 bases of the junction left unmatched. The CDR3 DNA reads as TGTGCCAGCAGCCCGGGACTAGCAACTGGGGAGCTGTTTTTT. Protein: CASSPGLATGELFF.

In its sample, this clone was seen once. The chain recombines TRBV10-3 with TRBJ1-5, with a possible D match to TRBD1 (6 bases). V was clipped by 8 bases and J by 3 bases, with 8 bases between them. This CDR3 contains 12 residues. In germline, CDR1 is ENHRY, CDR2 SYGVKD. The CDR3 DNA reads as TGTGCCATCGGGACACCCAATCAGCCCCAGCATTTT. Encoded protein: CAIGTPNQPQHF.

The rearrangement links TRBV10-3 to TRBJ2-3; 7 nucleotides line up with TRBD2. Germline V CDR1 and CDR2: ENHRY, SYGVKD. The V gene end was trimmed by 11 bases and the J gene end by 5 bases; junction bases not matched to a gene: 10. The CDR3 length is 13 residues. The CDR3 protein is CASRGGEGDTQYF. The DNA of the CDR3 is TGTGCCTCCCGGGGAGGGGAGGGAGATACGCAGTATTTT.

The chain has TRBV5-1 and TRBJ2-5; D possibly corresponds to TRBD2 (6 bases). Germline CDR1 SGHRS, CDR2 YFSETQ. CDR3 size: 15 residues. The V gene lost 1 base and the J gene lost 2 bases, with 12 bases spanning the gap. The CDR3 bases are TGCGCCAGCAGCTTGCCGGGAGCTGGACAAGAGACCCAGTACTTC. Its protein is CASSLPGAGQETQYF.

The V gene is TRBV13, the J gene TRBJ2-4, with 7 bases lining up with TRBD1. V lost 3 bases, J lost 5 bases, and 4 bases stayed unmatched. From germline, CDR1 is PRHDT and CDR2 FYEKMQ (reference sequence). The CDR3 loop spans 14 amino acids. The CDR3 bases are TGTGCCAGCAGCTTGGAGACAGGGCAAAACATTCAGTACTTC. Translation: CASSLETGQNIQYF.

The gene calls are TRBV15 and TRBJ2-7, with D maybe TRBD2 (6 bases). The germline V and J ends were trimmed by 5 bases and 2 bases, with 13 bases remaining between them. CDR1 is LNHNV, CDR2 YYDKDF, per germline (reference sequence). The CDR3 extends over 14 amino acids. The CDR3 DNA follows: TGTGCCACCAGCCCCCGGGGCGGGGCCTACGAGCAGTACTTC. Protein sequence: CATSPRGGAYEQYF.

This clone has only one observation. The J gene is TRBJ1-6, the V gene TRBV13; a possible D gene is TRBD1 (6 bases). The germline V and J ends were trimmed by 6 bases and 0 bases, with 15 bases remaining between them. Germline lookup yields CDR1 PRHDT and CDR2 FYEKMQ (reference sequence). The CDR3 totals 17 residues. CDR3 DNA sequence: TGTGCCAGCAGTTGGGGGCCAGGGAGCTCCTATAATTCACCCCTCCACTTT. It translates to CASSWGPGSSYNSPLHF.

The J gene is TRBJ2-5, the V gene TRBV10-3, with TRBD2 identical over 10 bases. CDR1 ENHRY and CDR2 SYGVKD come from the germline V gene. The CDR3 is 16 amino acids. Germline trimming cut 3 bases from V and 3 bases from J; bases unmatched to any gene: 7. The CDR3 loop is CAISDPLAGGEETQYF. In nucleotides, the CDR3 is TGTGCCATCAGTGACCCTTTAGCGGGAGGAGAAGAGACCCAGTACTTC.

The J gene is TRBJ2-7, the V gene TRBV29-1; 8 bases align to TRBD1. The CDR3 extends over 15 amino acids. V lost 7 bases to trimming and J lost 6 bases; unmatched junction nucleotides: 17. Germline CDR1 is SQVTM and CDR2 is ANQGSEA. The CDR3: CSACPNGQGVGEQYF. The DNA of the CDR3 is TGCAGCGCCTGCCCGAATGGACAGGGAGTAGGCGAGCAGTACTTC.

The V gene is TRBV18, the J gene TRBJ2-7; no clear D. This CDR3 is built from 11 residues. Germline CDR1 KGHSH, CDR2 LQKENI. Trimming left V 3 bases short and J 3 bases short, with 3 bases between. CDR3 sequence: CASSPDYEQYF. The CDR3, as DNA: TGTGCCAGCTCACCCGACTACGAGCAGTACTTC.

The gene calls are TRBV27 and TRBJ2-4, with a weak D call TRBD1 (6 bases). The CDR3 is 15 residues long. Trimming removed 4 bases from V and 3 bases from J, with 13 bases in between. From germline, CDR1 is MNHEY and CDR2 SMNVEV (reference sequence). CDR3 DNA: TGTGCCAGCAGTTCTTGGGGGCTTGTCAAAAACATTCAGTACTTC. Its protein product is CASSSWGLVKNIQYF.

This rearrangement joins TRBV2 to TRBJ2-7; the D is unclear. In germline, CDR1 is SNHLY, CDR2 FYNNEI. V was cut by 5 bases and J by 3 bases, with 32 bases left in between. CDR3 length equals 20 residues. The CDR3 DNA is TGTGCCAGCAGTTACCCTGGGTGGGTAGACGTCCTCCCCCACCACTACGAGCAGTACTTC. Its protein product is CASSYPGWVDVLPHHYEQYF. The full variable domain, rest sourced from reference TRBV2 and TRBJ2-7, is EPEVTQTPSHQVTQMGQEVILRCVPISNHLYFYWYRQILGQKVEFLVSFYNNEISEKSEIFDDQFSVERPDGSNFTLKIRSTKLEDSAMYFCASSYPGWVDVLPHHYEQYFGPGTRLTVT.

The gene calls are TRBV15 and TRBJ2-1, with 11 bases fitting TRBD2. The J segment lost 0 bases and the V segment lost 8 bases, leaving 12 bases of the junction unmatched. The CDR3 is 18 residues long. Germline V gene data show CDR1 as LNHNV and CDR2 as YYDKDF (reference sequence). CDR3 DNA: TGTGCCACCGGCCTAGCGGGAGGCCGACGGGGCTCCTACAATGAGCAGTTCTTC. This translates into CATGLAGGRRGSYNEQFF. The variable domain in full, with the rest retrieved from reference TRBV15 and TRBJ2-1, is DAMVIQNPRYQVTQFGKPVTLSCSQTLNHNVMYWYQQKSSQAPKLLFHYYDKDFNNEADTPDNFQSRRPNTSFCFLDIRSPGLGDTAMYLCATGLAGGRRGSYNEQFFGPGTRLTVL.

Worth noting for this clone: One end of the junction varies from germline; a read error may be responsible. The genes are TRBV7-8 and TRBJ2-7; 9 bases agree with TRBD2. In germline, CDR1 is SGHVS, CDR2 FQNEAQ. This CDR3 comprises 14 residues. The CDR3 DNA reads TGTGCCAGCAGCTCCAGACTAGCGGATTACGAACAGTACTTC. It translates to CASSSRLADYEQYF. Together with reference TRBV7-8 and TRBJ2-7, the CDR3 gives the full variable domain: GAGVSQSPRYKVAKRGQDVALRCDPISGHVSLFWYQQALGQGPEFLTYFQNEAQLDKSGLPSDRFFAERPEGSVSTLKIQRTQQEDSAVYLCASSSRLADYEQYFGPGTRLTVT.

The chain joins TRBV10-3 to TRBJ2-3; TRBD1 might be the D (5 bases). The V end was cut by 9 bases, the J end by 0 bases, with 13 bases between. CDR1 and CDR2 (germline): ENHRY, SYGVKD. The CDR3 has 14 residues. CDR3 loop: CAMRSGPSTDTQYF. The CDR3 DNA reads as TGTGCCATGCGTTCAGGGCCTAGCACAGATACGCAGTATTTT.

The chain recombines TRBV11-3 with TRBJ2-1, with 12 bases aligning to TRBD2. Looked up from germline, CDR1 is SGHNT and CDR2 is YENEEA. V was clipped by 5 bases and J by 2 bases; unmatched bases: 10. The CDR3 has 18 amino acids. CDR3 loop: CASSPRTSGKGAYNEQFF. The CDR3 bases are TGTGCCAGCAGCCCCCGGACTAGCGGGAAGGGAGCCTACAATGAGCAGTTCTTC.

A few counts support this clone. V and J are TRBV7-9 and TRBJ2-5, with D uncertain. V lost 5 bases, J lost 2 bases, and 18 bases lay in between. The CDR3 has 16 residues. Germline CDR1 reads SEHNR; CDR2 reads FQNEAQ (reference sequence). The CDR3 sequence: CASSESAPTSQETQYF. Written as DNA, the CDR3 is TGTGCCAGCAGCGAAAGCGCCCCAACCTCTCAAGAGACCCAGTACTTC.

The gene calls are TRBV7-9 and TRBJ2-7, with unresolved D. This CDR3 contains 11 residues. Germline V gives CDR1 SEHNR, CDR2 FQNEAQ (reference sequence). Trimming took 5 bases from V and 6 from J, leaving 8 bases between them. CDR3 sequence reads: CASSESGEQYF. The CDR3 bases are TGTGCCAGCAGCGAATCAGGCGAGCAGTACTTC.

The chain couples TRBV6-5 to TRBJ2-3, with a possible D match to TRBD2 (6 bases). Deletions cut 6 bases from V and 3 bases from J, with 10 bases between. The CDR3 extends over 13 amino acids. Germline CDR1 and CDR2: MNHEY and SVGAGI. The CDR3 region is CASREGFTDTQYF. Here the CDR3 DNA reads TGTGCCAGCAGGGAGGGTTTTACAGATACGCAGTATTTT.

The chain is built from TRBV4-1 and TRBJ2-2; 7 bases are a match to TRBD1. The CDR3 sequence is 14 residues long. In germline, CDR1 is MGHRA, CDR2 YSYEKL. V dropped 6 bases and J dropped 6; count of bases not matched to a gene: 7. In DNA, the CDR3 is TGCGCCAGCAGTCAAACAGGGGAATCCGGGGAGCTGTTTTTT. Its protein is CASSQTGESGELFF.

CDR3 region: CASSLGTGGINSPLHF. DNA for the CDR3: TGCGCCAGCAGCTTGGGTACAGGGGGCATAAATTCACCCCTCCACTTT. The chain couples TRBV5-1 to TRBJ1-6; 9 bases line up with TRBD1. The germline gives CDR1 SGHRS, CDR2 YFSETQ. V gave up 0 bases and J gave up 7 bases; unmatched junction bases: 5. This CDR3 has 16 amino acids.

The J gene is TRBJ1-6, the V gene TRBV5-1; a weak D match, TRBD1 (6 bases). V lost 0 bases and J lost 10, with 17 bases in between. The CDR3 spans 16 residues. Germline assignment: CDR1 SGHRS and CDR2 YFSETQ. CDR3 DNA: TGCGCCAGCAGCTTGGGTGTCGGGGGGCGCAGCTCACCCCTCCACTTT. Translating gives CASSLGVGGRSSPLHF. Supplemented by reference TRBV5-1 and TRBJ1-6, the full variable domain reads KAGVTQTPRYLIKTRGQQVTLSCSPISGHRSVSWYQQTPGQGLQFLFEYFSETQRNKGNFPGRFSGRQFSNSRSEMNVSTLELGDSALYLCASSLGVGGRSSPLHFGNGTRLTVT.

This clone was recorded once. The chain recombines TRBV7-2 with TRBJ2-3; 10 bases align to TRBD2. J lost 6 bases, V lost 4 bases, and 4 bases had no gene match. The CDR3 loop spans 14 amino acids. The V gene's germline CDR1 is SGHTA and CDR2 FQGNSA. CDR3 sequence reads: CASSWTSGGDTQYF. The CDR3 region has the DNA TGTGCCAGCAGCTGGACTAGCGGAGGGGATACGCAGTATTTT.

The rearrangement joins TRBV6-4 to TRBJ2-3, with a weak D call TRBD2 (6 bases). The CDR3 covers 13 residues. The germline V gene has CDR1 MRHNA and CDR2 SNTAGT. V lost 6 bases and J 4 bases, leaving 11 bases between the germline ends. The CDR3 region is CASSRDSSDTQYF. CDR3 DNA sequence: TGTGCCAGCAGCCGGGACTCCTCAGATACGCAGTATTTT.